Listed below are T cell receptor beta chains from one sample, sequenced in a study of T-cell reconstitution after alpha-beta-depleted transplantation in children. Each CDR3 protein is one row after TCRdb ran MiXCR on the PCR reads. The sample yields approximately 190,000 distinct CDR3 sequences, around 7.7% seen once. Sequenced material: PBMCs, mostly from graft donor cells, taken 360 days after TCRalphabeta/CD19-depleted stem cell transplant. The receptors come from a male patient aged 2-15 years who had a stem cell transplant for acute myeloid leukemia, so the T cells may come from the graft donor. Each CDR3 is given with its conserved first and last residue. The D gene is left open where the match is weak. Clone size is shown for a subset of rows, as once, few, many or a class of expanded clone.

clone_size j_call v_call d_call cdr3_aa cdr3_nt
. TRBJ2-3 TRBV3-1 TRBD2 CATTQDFGTTSTDTQYF TGTGCCACCACCCAAGATTTCGGGACTACCAGCACAGATACGCAGTATTTT
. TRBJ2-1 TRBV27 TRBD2 CASSFSPLAGGVNEQFF TGTGCCAGCAGTTTTTCCCCACTAGCGGGGGGTGTAAATGAGCAGTTCTTC
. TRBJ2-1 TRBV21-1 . CASSTGLPCNEQFF TGTGCCAGCAGCACCGGGCTCCCCTGCAATGAGCAGTTCTTC
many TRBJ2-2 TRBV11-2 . CASSSDRALNTGELFF TGTGCCAGCAGCTCCGACCGGGCTTTGAACACCGGGGAGCTGTTTTTT
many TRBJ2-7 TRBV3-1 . CASSQDIGSAYEQYF TGTGCCAGCAGCCAAGATATAGGATCAGCGTACGAGCAGTACTTC
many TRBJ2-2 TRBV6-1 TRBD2 CASTDSYLAANTGELFF TGTGCCAGCACCGACTCGTACCTAGCGGCGAACACCGGGGAGCTGTTTTTT
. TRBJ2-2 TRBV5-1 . CASSLRQPFVTGELFF TGCGCCAGCAGCTTAAGGCAGCCTTTCGTCACCGGGGAGCTGTTTTTT
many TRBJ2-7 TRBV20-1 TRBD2 CSVSGSVNEQYF TGCAGTGTGAGCGGGAGTGTCAACGAGCAGTACTTC
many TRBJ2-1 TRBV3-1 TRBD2 CASSQDPVAGGVSSYNEQFF TGTGCCAGCAGCCAAGACCCCGTAGCGGGAGGGGTGAGCTCCTACAATGAGCAGTTCTTC
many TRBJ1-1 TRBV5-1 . CASSLTGMNTEAFF TGCGCCAGCAGCTTGACAGGGATGAACACTGAAGCTTTCTTT
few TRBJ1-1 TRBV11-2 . CASSLLLIGDRMNTEAFF TGTGCCAGCAGCTTATTACTCATCGGTGACCGAATGAACACTGAAGCTTTCTTT
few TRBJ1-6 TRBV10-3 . CAISEDSLSSPLHF TGTGCCATCAGTGAGGACAGTTTGAGTTCACCCCTCCACTTT
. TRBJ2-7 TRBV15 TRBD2 CATSPGLAAYEQYF TGTGCCACCAGCCCGGGACTAGCTGCCTACGAGCAGTACTTC
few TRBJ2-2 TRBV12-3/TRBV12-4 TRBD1 CASSFLPGQGKTGELFF TGTGCCAGCAGTTTCTTACCGGGACAGGGCAAGACCGGGGAGCTGTTTTTT
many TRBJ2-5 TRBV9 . CASSVVQQETQYF TGTGCCAGCAGCGTAGTGCAGCAAGAGACCCAGTACTTC
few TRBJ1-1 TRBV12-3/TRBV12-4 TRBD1 CASRGFGVSDRANTEAFF TGTGCCAGCAGGGGGTTTGGGGTTTCGGACAGGGCAAACACTGAAGCTTTCTTT
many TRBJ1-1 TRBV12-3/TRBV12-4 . CASTATGNTEAFF TGTGCCAGCACCGCGACAGGGAACACTGAAGCTTTCTTT
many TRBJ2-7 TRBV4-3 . CASSQDRGRDEQYF TGCGCCAGCAGCCAAGATCGGGGCAGGGACGAGCAGTACTTC
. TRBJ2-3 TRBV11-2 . CASSLVYRSTDTQYF TGTGCCAGCAGCTTAGTCTACAGAAGCACAGATACGCAGTATTTT
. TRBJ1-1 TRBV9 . CASSVGSPMGGVRGGTEAFF TGTGCCAGCAGCGTAGGTTCCCCCATGGGGGGAGTTCGCGGGGGCACTGAAGCTTTCTTT
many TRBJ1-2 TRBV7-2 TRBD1 CASSSPDRANYGYTF TGTGCCAGCAGCTCTCCCGACAGGGCTAACTATGGCTACACCTTC
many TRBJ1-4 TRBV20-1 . CSAPRLATNEKLSF TGCAGTGCTCCTCGACTTGCAACTAATGAAAAACTGTCTTTT
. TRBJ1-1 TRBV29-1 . CSSTYGREAFF TGCAGCTCAACATACGGTCGGGAAGCTTTCTTT
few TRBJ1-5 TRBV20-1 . CSARDLRGVLGNQPQHF TGCAGTGCTAGAGACCTAAGAGGGGTTTTAGGCAATCAGCCCCAGCATTTT
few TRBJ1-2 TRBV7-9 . CASSPRDLGYTF TGTGCCAGCAGCCCCCGTGACCTCGGCTACACCTTC
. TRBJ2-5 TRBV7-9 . CASSSSGGRTKTQYF TGTGCCAGCAGTTCCTCGGGCGGTAGGACGAAGACCCAGTACTTC
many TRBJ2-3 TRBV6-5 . CASSHDPEHLHLEYF TGTGCCAGCAGTCACGACCCGGAACACCTACACCTGGAGTATTTT
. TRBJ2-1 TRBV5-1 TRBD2 CASLGGDNEQFF TGCGCCAGCTTGGGGGGGGACAATGAGCAGTTCTTC
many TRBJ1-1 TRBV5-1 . CASSSIWGDMNTEAFF TGCGCCAGCAGCTCCATCTGGGGGGACATGAACACTGAAGCTTTCTTT
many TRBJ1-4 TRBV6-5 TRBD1 CASSSGTANEKLFF TGTGCCAGCTCGTCCGGGACAGCTAATGAAAAACTGTTTTTT
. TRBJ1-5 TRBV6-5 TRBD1 CASSYRTGGQPQHF TGTGCCAGCAGTTACCGCACAGGGGGCCAGCCCCAGCATTTT
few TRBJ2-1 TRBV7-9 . CASSFRTEVTYNEQFF TGTGCCAGCAGCTTCCGGACAGAGGTGACCTACAATGAGCAGTTCTTC
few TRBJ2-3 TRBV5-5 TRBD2 CASSLTSGGADTQYF TGTGCCAGCAGCTTAACTAGCGGGGGGGCAGATACGCAGTATTTT